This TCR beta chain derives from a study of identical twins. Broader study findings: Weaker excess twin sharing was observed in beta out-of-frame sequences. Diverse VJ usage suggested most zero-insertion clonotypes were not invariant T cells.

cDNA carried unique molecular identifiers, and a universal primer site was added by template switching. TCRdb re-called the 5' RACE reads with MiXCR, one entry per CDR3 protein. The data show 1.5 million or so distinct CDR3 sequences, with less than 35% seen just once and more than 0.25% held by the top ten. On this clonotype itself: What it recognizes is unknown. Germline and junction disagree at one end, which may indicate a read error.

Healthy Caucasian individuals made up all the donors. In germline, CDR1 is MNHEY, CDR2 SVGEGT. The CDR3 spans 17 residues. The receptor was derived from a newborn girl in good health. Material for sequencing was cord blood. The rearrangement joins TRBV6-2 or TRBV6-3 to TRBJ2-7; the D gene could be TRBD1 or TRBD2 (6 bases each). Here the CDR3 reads CANSYSRGGTLSYEQYF. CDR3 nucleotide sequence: TGTGCCAACAGTTACTCGAGAGGCGGGACACTAAGCTACGAGCAGTACTTC.